These 21 T cell receptor beta chains originate from one sample sequenced in a study of T cell repertoires in cytomegalovirus infection. For these receptors, no antigen is known. TCRdb reprocessed the reads with MiXCR, giving one entry per CDR3 protein. Of some 940,000 distinct CDR3 sequences listed, about a third are singletons. The input for sequencing was cultured CD8+ T cells from PBMCs, taken from culture after CMV antigen stimulation. The receptors originated from a human donor in good health (CMV status not recorded). Some clones in this sample may be carry-over from other donors' samples.

The rearrangement joins TRBV7-4 to TRBJ2-1, with 11 positions matching TRBD2. J was trimmed by 3 bases and V by 5 bases; bases with no gene match: 12. The CDR3 is made up of 18 amino acids. Germline loops: CDR1 SGHVT, CDR2 SQSDAQ. CDR3 protein: CASSPTHRLAGIYNEQFF. DNA of the CDR3: TGTGCCAGCAGCCCTACACACCGACTAGCGGGGATCTACAATGAGCAGTTCTTC.

This clonotype was counted at least ten times. The V gene is TRBV7-6, the J gene TRBJ1-1, with 8 bases aligning to TRBD1. J gave up 1 base and V 4 bases, and 5 bases lay outside the gene matches. In germline, CDR1 is SGHVS, CDR2 FNYEAQ. There are 15 residues in the CDR3. This chain's CDR3 is CASSSPGGRNTEAFF. As DNA, the CDR3 is TGTGCCAGCAGCTCCCCAGGGGGCCGGAACACTGAAGCTTTCTTT.

This clonotype showed up just a few times. V is TRBV19 and J is TRBJ2-5; D call uncertain. V was shortened by 1 base and J by 3 bases, with 6 bases between the two germline ends. The CDR3 runs 13 residues. Looked up from germline, CDR1 is LNHDA and CDR2 is SQIVND (reference sequence). The CDR3 DNA follows: TGTGCCAGTAGTATAGCCCCCGAAGAGACCCAGTACTTC. Translated: CASSIAPEETQYF.

The sample holds a few counts of this clonotype. The chain links TRBV7-9 to TRBJ1-1; possible D gene TRBD1, 5 bases. The CDR3 has 16 residues. Trimming shortened V by 5 bases and J by 7 bases, and 23 bases separated the two germline ends. Germline-derived CDR1 and CDR2 are SEHNR and FQNEAQ (reference sequence). For the CDR3, the DNA is TGTGCCAGCAGCACCCCGGGCCGGGGGATAAAGGGTGAAGCTTTCTTT. Protein product: CASSTPGRGIKGEAFF.

This clonotype appeared a few times. V and J are TRBV7-9 and TRBJ1-1; D unresolved. Trimming took off 1 base at V and 10 bases at J, with 10 bases between the two ends. The CDR3 length is 12 residues. Germline V gene sequence: CDR1 SEHNR, CDR2 FQNEAQ (reference sequence). Here the CDR3 reads CASSLDQPPAFF. CDR3 nucleotide sequence: TGTGCCAGCAGCTTAGACCAGCCGCCAGCTTTCTTT.

V gene TRBV27 combines with J gene TRBJ2-7, with D possibly being TRBD2 (7 bases). Trimming pared 6 bases from V and 2 bases from J, leaving 11 bases between. CDR3 length: 13 amino acids. CDR1 MNHEY and CDR2 SMNVEV come from the germline V gene (reference sequence). In nucleotides, the CDR3 is TGTGCCAGCAGGGGGGGGCAGGCCTACGAGCAGTACGTC. Translated, it gives CASRGGQAYEQYV.

On this clonotype: A much more abundant neighbour one base away suggests this may be a read error. The V call is TRBV7-2, the J call TRBJ2-3; D is possibly TRBD1 (6 bases). Gene TRBJ1-5 matches the end of the DNA better, so the J call may be wrong. This CDR3 is 15 amino acids long. Per the germline V gene, CDR1 is SGHTA and CDR2 is FQGNSA. The CDR3 spells CASSFRDTSTDTQHF. The CDR3 nucleotides read TGTGCCAGCAGCTTCCGGGACACCAGCACAGATACGCAGCATTTT.

This clonotype occurred a few times. The chain joins TRBV7-8 to TRBJ1-5; TRBD1 aligns across 7 bases. Trimming cost V 3 bases and J 0 bases; bases outside gene matches: 8. The CDR3 is 17 residues long. The germline V gene encodes CDR1 SGHVS and CDR2 FQNEAQ. CDR3 sequence: CASSLWDREYSNQPQHF. CDR3 coding DNA: TGTGCCAGCAGCTTGTGGGACAGAGAATATAGCAATCAGCCCCAGCATTTT.

The chain joins TRBV5-4 to TRBJ2-2; D unresolved. The CDR3 length is 12 residues. Germline V CDR1 and CDR2: SGHNT, YYREEE (reference sequence). CDR3 nucleotide sequence: TGTGGAGGCGGTGAGGACACCGGGGAGCTGTTTTTT. Amino acids: CGGGEDTGELFF.

J is TRBJ2-2 and V is TRBV7-9, with D perhaps matching TRBD2 (5 bases). Germline V lookup: CDR1 SEHNR, CDR2 FQNEAQ (reference sequence). The CDR3 totals 15 residues. V lost 7 bases and J 0 bases, leaving 12 bases between the germline ends. The DNA for the CDR3 is TGTGCCAGCACCGGACTGACTACGAACACCGGGGAGCTGTTTTTT. Translating it yields CASTGLTTNTGELFF.

The chain combines TRBV6-2 or TRBV6-3 with TRBJ2-2; 11 bases are a match to TRBD1. The CDR3 is 16 residues long. Germline CDR1 is MNHEY and CDR2 is SVGEGT. Losses at the gene ends were 5 bases for V and 0 bases for J; bases not matched to a gene: 2. This CDR3 is CASSTGQGANTGELFF. CDR3 bases: TGTGCCAGCAGTACGGGACAGGGGGCGAACACCGGGGAGCTGTTTTTT.

This clonotype appeared a few times. J is TRBJ1-1 and V is TRBV2, with a weak D call TRBD1 (5 bases). V lost 2 bases and J 0 bases, leaving 7 bases between the germline ends. In germline, CDR1 is SNHLY, CDR2 FYNNEI. This CDR3 has 14 amino acids. CDR3 sequence: CASSEPGVNTEAFF. DNA for the CDR3: TGTGCCAGCAGTGAACCGGGGGTGAACACTGAAGCTTTCTTT.

The chain has TRBV4-1 and TRBJ1-1; maybe TRBD1 (6 bases). The CDR3 is made up of 14 amino acids. From germline, CDR1 is MGHRA and CDR2 YSYEKL. The germline V and J ends were trimmed by 6 bases and 5 bases, with 16 bases remaining between them. CDR3 nucleotide sequence: TGCGCCAGCAGTATTGTAGGGGGATGGACTGAAGCTTTCTTT. Protein product: CASSIVGGWTEAFF.

This clonotype was observed at least ten times. V and J are TRBV27 and TRBJ1-1; a weak D match, TRBD1 (6 bases). CDR1 MNHEY and CDR2 SMNVEV come from the germline V gene (reference sequence). Trimming took off 6 bases at V and 0 bases at J, with 11 bases between the two ends. This CDR3 spans 14 amino acids. The CDR3 sequence is CASSQGGVNTEAFF. Here the CDR3 DNA reads TGTGCCAGCAGCCAAGGGGGGGTGAACACTGAAGCTTTCTTT.

This clonotype has more than one count but fewer than ten. This chain links TRBV7-8 with TRBJ2-5; 7 bases fit TRBD2. Germline-derived CDR1 and CDR2 are SGHVS and FQNEAQ. CDR3 length: 16 residues. With 3 bases clipped from V and 0 bases from J, the junction kept 7 bases outside the gene matches. The CDR3 region is CASSFGAGEYQETQYF. For the CDR3, the DNA is TGTGCCAGCAGCTTCGGGGCGGGGGAGTACCAAGAGACCCAGTACTTC.

This clonotype was seen a few times. The chain joins TRBV19 to TRBJ1-1; 8 positions match TRBD1. This CDR3 is 12 amino acids long. Losses at the gene ends were 11 bases for V and 4 bases for J; bases not matched to a gene: 6. From germline, CDR1 is LNHDA and CDR2 SQIVND (reference sequence). CDR3 sequence reads: CASRTGITEAFF. The CDR3 region has the DNA TGTGCCTCTCGGACAGGGATCACTGAAGCTTTCTTT. Drawing the rest from reference TRBV19 and TRBJ1-1, the complete variable domain is DGGITQSPKYLFRKEGQNVTLSCEQNLNHDAMYWYRQDPGQGLRLIYYSQIVNDFQKGDIAEGYSVSREKKESFPLTVTSAQKNPTAFYLCASRTGITEAFFGQGTRLTVV.

This clonotype has just a few counts. The chain uses TRBV24-1 and TRBJ1-1, with D possibly being TRBD1 (5 bases). V was cut by 5 bases and J by 1 base, with 13 bases left in between. The CDR3 covers 15 residues. In germline, CDR1 is KGHDR, CDR2 SFDVKD. DNA of the CDR3: TGTGCCACCAGTGCCTCTTGGCAGGGGAACACTGAAGCTTTCTTT. Protein: CATSASWQGNTEAFF.

This chain links TRBV24-1 with TRBJ2-5; 9 bases fit TRBD1. Germline loops: CDR1 KGHDR, CDR2 SFDVKD. CDR3 size: 16 residues. With 4 bases clipped from V and 4 bases from J, the junction kept 9 bases outside the gene matches. The CDR3 is CATSDPTGTGRETQYF. The CDR3 bases are TGTGCCACCAGTGACCCAACGGGGACAGGGCGAGAGACCCAGTACTTC.

V gene TRBV10-3 combines with J gene TRBJ2-2, with 11 bases fitting TRBD2. CDR3 length equals 14 residues. Germline values: CDR1 ENHRY, CDR2 SYGVKD. Losses at the gene ends were 10 bases for V and 4 bases for J; bases not matched to a gene: 5. The CDR3 spells CATTSGGSTGELFF. In DNA form, the CDR3 reads TGTGCCACCACTAGCGGGGGTAGCACCGGGGAGCTGTTTTTT.

This clonotype was counted between two and nine times. This chain connects TRBV6-5 to TRBJ1-5; D gene ambiguous. This CDR3 is built from 16 residues. The V end lost 6 bases, the J end lost 0 bases, and 15 bases lay between the germline ends. CDR1 is MNHEY, CDR2 SVGAGI, per germline. The CDR3 DNA reads TGTGCCAGCAGCCCTAAACACCGTTATAGCAATCAGCCCCAGCATTTT. Protein: CASSPKHRYSNQPQHF.

V usage is TRBV7-9 and J usage is TRBJ2-7, with 13 bases fitting TRBD2. Per the germline V gene, CDR1 is SEHNR and CDR2 is FQNEAQ (reference sequence). After removal of 5 bases from V and 4 bases from J, the junction contained 11 bases not matched to a gene. CDR3 length: 17 residues. CDR3 nucleotide sequence: TGTGCCAGCAGCCCGGGGACTAGCGGGGTTTCCTTTTACGAGCAGTACGTC. It is translated as CASSPGTSGVSFYEQYV.